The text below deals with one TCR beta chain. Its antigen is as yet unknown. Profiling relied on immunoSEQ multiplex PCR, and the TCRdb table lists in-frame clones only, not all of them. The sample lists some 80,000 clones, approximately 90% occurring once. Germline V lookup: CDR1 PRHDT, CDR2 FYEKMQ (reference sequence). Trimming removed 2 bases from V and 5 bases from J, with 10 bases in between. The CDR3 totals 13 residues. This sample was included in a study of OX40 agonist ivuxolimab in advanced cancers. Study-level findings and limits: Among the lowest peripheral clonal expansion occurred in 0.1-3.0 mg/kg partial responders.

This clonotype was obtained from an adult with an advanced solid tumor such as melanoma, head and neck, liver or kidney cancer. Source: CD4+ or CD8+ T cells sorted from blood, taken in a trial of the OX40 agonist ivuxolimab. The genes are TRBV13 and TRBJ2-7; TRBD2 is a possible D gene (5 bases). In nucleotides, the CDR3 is TGTGCCAGCAGCTTACGGGGTAGCCACGAGCAGTACTTC. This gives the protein CASSLRGSHEQYF. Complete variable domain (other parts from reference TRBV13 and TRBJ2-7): AAGVIQSPRHLIKEKRETATLKCYPIPRHDTVYWYQQGPGQDPQFLISFYEKMQSDKGSIPDRFSAQQFSDYHSELNMSSLELGDSALYFCASSLRGSHEQYFGPGTRLTVT.